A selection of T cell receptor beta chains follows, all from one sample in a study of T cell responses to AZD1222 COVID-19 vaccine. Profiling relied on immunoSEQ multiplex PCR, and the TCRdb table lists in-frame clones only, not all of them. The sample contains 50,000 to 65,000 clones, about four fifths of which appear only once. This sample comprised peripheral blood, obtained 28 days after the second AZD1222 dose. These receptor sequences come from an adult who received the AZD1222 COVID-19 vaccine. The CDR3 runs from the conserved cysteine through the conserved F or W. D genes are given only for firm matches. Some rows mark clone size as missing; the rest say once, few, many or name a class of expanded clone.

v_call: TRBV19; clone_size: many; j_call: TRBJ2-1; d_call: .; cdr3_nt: TGTGCCAGTAGTACCACTGGGTACAATGAGCAGTTCTTC; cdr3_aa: CASSTTGYNEQFF
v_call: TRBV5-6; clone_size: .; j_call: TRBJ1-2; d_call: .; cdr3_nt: TGTGCCAGCAGCCCGGGCCGCTCGGATGGCTACACCTTC; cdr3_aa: CASSPGRSDGYTF
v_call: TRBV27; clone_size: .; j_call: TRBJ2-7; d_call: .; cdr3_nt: TGTGCCAGCAGTTTAGTTAGCGGAGCCTACGAGCAGTACTTC; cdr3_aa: CASSLVSGAYEQYF
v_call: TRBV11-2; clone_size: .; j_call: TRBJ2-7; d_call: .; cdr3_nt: TGTGCCAGCAGCTCGGGGTGGACCATGGGCGAGCAGTACTTC; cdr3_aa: CASSSGWTMGEQYF
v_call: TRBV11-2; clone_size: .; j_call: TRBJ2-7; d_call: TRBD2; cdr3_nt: TGTGCCAGCAGCTTACGCGGGAGGGCATTGGGCGAGCAGTACTTC; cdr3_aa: CASSLRGRALGEQYF
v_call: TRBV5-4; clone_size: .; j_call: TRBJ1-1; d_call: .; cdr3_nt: TGTGCCAGCAGCTTGGACAGCTTGAACACTGAAGCTTTCTTT; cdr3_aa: CASSLDSLNTEAFF
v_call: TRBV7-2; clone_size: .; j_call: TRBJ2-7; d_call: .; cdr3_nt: TGTGCCAGCAGCTTAGCGGCCGGGAGCTCCTACGAGCAGTACTTC; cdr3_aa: CASSLAAGSSYEQYF
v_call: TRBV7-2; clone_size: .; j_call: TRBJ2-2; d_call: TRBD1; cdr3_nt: TGTGCCAGCAGCTCAGTCAGGGGGATAAACACCGGGGAGCTGTTTTTT; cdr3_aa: CASSSVRGINTGELFF
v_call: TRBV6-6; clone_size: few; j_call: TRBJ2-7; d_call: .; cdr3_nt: TGTGCCAGCAGTTACTCCCCTTACGAGCAGTACTTC; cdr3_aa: CASSYSPYEQYF
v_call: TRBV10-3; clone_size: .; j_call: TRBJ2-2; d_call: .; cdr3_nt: TGTGCCATCAGCCCGCTAAAAATAAACACCAGGGAGCTGTTTTTT; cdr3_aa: CAISPLKINTRELFF
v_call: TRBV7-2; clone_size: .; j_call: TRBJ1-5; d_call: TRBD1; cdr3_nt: TGTGCCAGCAGCTCCATGACAGGGTACAATCAGCCCCAGCATTTT; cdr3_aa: CASSSMTGYNQPQHF
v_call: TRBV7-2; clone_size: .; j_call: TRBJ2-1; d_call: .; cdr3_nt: TGTGCCAGCAGCTTAGCGAAGGGGGGCAGAGAGCAGTTCTTC; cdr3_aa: CASSLAKGGREQFF
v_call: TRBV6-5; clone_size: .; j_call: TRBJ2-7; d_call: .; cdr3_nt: TGTGCCAGCAGTTACTCGAGGGGCTACGAGCAGTACTTC; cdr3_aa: CASSYSRGYEQYF
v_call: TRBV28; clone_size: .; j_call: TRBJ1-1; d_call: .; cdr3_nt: TGTGCCAGCGGGAGTTGGAGCACTGAAGCTTTCTTT; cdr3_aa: CASGSWSTEAFF
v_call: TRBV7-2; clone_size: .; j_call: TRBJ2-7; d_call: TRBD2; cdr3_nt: TGTGCCAGCAGCTTAACCTTAGCGGGAGGGCCTGTCGAGCAGTACTTC; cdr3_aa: CASSLTLAGGPVEQYF
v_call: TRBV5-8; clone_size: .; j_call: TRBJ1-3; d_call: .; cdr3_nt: TGTGCCAGCAGCTTGGGACTTTCCTCTGGAAACACCATATATTTT; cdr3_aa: CASSLGLSSGNTIYF
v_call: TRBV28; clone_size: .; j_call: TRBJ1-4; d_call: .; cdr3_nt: TGTGCCACCTGGAGTAATGAAAAACTGTTTTTT; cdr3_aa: CATWSNEKLFF
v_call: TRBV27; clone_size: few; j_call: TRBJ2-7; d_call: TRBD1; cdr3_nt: TGTGCCAGCAGTCCGTCCGGGACAGGGGCCCTCTACGAGCAGTACTTC; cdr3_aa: CASSPSGTGALYEQYF
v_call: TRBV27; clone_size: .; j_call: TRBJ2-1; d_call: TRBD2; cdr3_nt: TGTGCCAGCAGAAGGACTAGCGGGACTGTTTACAATGAGCAGTTCTTC; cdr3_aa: CASRRTSGTVYNEQFF
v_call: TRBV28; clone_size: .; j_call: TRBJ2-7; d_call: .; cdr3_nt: TGTGCCAGCAGTTTCGCAGGGAGCTCCTACGAGCAGTACTTC; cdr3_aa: CASSFAGSSYEQYF
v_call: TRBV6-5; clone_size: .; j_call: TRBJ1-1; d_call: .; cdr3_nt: TGTGCCAGCATTTCAGACACGGGCACTGAAGCTTTCTTT; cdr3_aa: CASISDTGTEAFF
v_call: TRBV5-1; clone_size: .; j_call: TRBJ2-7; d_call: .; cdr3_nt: TGCGCCAGCAGCAGGAGCCCGGGGGAGAGTTGGGAGCAGTACTTC; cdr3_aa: CASSRSPGESWEQYF
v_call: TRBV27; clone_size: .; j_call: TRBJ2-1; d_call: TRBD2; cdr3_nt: TGTGCCAGCAGTCAGACTAGCGGGATGTACAATGAGCAGTTCTTC; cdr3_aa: CASSQTSGMYNEQFF
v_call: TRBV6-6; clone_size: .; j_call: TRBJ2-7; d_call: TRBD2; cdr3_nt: TGTGCCACCCGGGGGGGCACGCCCTACGAGCAGTACTTC; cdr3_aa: CATRGGTPYEQYF
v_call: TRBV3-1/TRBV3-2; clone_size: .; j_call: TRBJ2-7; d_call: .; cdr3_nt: TGTGCCAGCAGCCTAGCCCGGGAGCAGTACTTC; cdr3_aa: CASSLAREQYF
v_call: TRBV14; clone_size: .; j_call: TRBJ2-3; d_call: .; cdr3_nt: TGTGCCAGCAGCCAAAATTCCCAGAGGGCTTTGGTTCAAGGAGATACGCAGTATTTT; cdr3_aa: CASSQNSQRALVQGDTQYF
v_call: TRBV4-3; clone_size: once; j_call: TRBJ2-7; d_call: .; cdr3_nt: TGCGCCAGCAGCCAGACACACTCCTACGAGCAGTACTTC; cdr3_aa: CASSQTHSYEQYF
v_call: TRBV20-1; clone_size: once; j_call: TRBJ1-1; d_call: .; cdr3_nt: TGCAGTGCTAGAGGCGCGGGGGAAGCTTTCTTT; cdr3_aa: CSARGAGEAFF
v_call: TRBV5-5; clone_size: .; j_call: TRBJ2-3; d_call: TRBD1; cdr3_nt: TGTGCCAGCAGCTTAACAGGGGCAGGAGATACGCAGTATTTT; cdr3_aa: CASSLTGAGDTQYF
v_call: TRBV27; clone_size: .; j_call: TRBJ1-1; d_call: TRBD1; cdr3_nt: TGTGCCAGCAGTTTAGGGTCCACAGGGGTGGGAGCTTTCTTT; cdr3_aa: CASSLGSTGVGAFF
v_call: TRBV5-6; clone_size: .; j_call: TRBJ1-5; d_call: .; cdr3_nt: TGTGCCAGCAACTCGCAGGGGACGGGCAATCAGCCCCAGCATTTT; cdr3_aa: CASNSQGTGNQPQHF
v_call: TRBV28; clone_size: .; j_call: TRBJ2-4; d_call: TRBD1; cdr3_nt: TGTGCCAGCAGCTCCGGGACAGGGAAAGGGGGCATTCAGTACTTC; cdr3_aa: CASSSGTGKGGIQYF
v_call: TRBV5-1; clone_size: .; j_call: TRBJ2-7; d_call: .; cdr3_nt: TGCGCCAGCAAAGACAGGGGAGGGACCTACGAGCAGTACTTC; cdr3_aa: CASKDRGGTYEQYF
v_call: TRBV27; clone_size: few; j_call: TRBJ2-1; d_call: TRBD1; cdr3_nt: TGTGCCAGCAGTCCCCTTTCAGAGAGGGGGCAGCCCCGGAGCTCCTACAATGAGCAGTTCTTC; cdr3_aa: CASSPLSERGQPRSSYNEQFF
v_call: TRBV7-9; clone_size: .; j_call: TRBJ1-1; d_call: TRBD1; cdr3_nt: TGTGCCAGCAGCGACCCTCTCCGGGACAGGGGGAACACTGAAGCTTTCTTT; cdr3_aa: CASSDPLRDRGNTEAFF
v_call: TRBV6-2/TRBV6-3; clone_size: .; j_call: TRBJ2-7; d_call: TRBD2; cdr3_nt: TGTGCCAGCAGTTCCGGGACTAGCGGGAGGAGAAACGAGCAGTACTTC; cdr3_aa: CASSSGTSGRRNEQYF
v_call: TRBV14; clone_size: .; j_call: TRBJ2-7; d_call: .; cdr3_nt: TGTGCCAGCAGTCACCCCCTAGCCAGGGGAAACGAGCAGTACTTC; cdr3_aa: CASSHPLARGNEQYF